The subject of this entry is one T cell receptor (beta chain). What it binds is not known. Prepared libraries of TCR beta cDNA carried unique molecular identifiers. cDNA molecules numbering approximately 500,000 came from roughly 1 to 10 million T cells. TCRdb fed the PCR reads into MiXCR, producing one record per CDR3 protein. Altogether hundreds of thousands of distinct CDR3 sequences are present, about 60% being singletons, with the ten largest covering 10% to 12%. The data originate from a study of post-analysis software for immune sequencing data. Trimming left V 4 bases short and J 4 bases short, with 13 bases between. The CDR3 is 13 residues long. Looked up from germline, CDR1 is SQVTM and CDR2 is ANQGSEA. The study's findings and limits: F measure grouped same-batch samples tightly together. When patients were compared with controls, a handful of TRBV segments were more frequent, TRBV5-6, TRBV5-1 and TRBV20-1 among them.

The clonotype was recovered from a girl aged 2 to 9 with multiple sclerosis. The sample was blood. The J gene is TRBJ1-2, the V gene TRBV29-1, with D unresolved. CDR3 nucleotide sequence: TGCAGCGTTGGGCGAGTTCGAGGCTATGGCTACACCTTC. Residues: CSVGRVRGYGYTF. Based on the CDR3 plus reference TRBV29-1 and TRBJ1-2, the full variable domain is SAVISQKPSRDICQRGTSLTIQCQVDSQVTMMFWYRQQPGQSLTLIATANQGSEATYESGFVIDKFPISRPNLTFSTLTVSNMSPEDSSIYLCSVGRVRGYGYTFGSGTRLTVV.